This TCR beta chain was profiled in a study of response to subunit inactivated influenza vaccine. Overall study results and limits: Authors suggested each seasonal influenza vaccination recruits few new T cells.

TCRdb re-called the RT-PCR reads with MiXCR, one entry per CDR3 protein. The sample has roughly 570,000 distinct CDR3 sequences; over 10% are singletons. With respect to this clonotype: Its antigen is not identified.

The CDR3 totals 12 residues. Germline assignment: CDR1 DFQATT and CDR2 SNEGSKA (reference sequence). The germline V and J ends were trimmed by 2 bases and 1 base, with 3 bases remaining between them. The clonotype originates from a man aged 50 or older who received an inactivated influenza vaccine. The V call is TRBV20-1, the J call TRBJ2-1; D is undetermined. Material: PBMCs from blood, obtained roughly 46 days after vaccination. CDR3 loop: CSARRSYNEQFF. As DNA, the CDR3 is TGCAGTGCTAGAAGGTCCTACAATGAGCAGTTCTTC.